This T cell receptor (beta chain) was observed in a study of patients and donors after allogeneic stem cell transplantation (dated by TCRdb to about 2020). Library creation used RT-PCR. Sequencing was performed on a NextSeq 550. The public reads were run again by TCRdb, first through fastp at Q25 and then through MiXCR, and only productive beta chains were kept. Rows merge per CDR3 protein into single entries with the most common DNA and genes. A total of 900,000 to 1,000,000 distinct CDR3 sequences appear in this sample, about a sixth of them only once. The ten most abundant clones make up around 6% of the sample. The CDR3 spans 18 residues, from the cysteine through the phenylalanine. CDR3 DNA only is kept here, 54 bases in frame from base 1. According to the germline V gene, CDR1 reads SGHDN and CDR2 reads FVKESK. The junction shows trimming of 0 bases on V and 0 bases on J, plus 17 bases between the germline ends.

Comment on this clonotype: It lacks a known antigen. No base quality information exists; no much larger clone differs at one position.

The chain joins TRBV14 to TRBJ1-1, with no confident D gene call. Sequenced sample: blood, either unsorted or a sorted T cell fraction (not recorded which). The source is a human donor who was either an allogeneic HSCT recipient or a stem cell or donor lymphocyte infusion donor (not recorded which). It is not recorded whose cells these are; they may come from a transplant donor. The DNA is TGTGCCAGCAGCCAAGATTCGGGTATGACGGCTATGAACACTGAAGCTTTCTTT. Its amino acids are CASSQDSGMTAMNTEAFF.